This TCR beta chain came from a study of OX40 agonist ivuxolimab in advanced cancers. Clones were sequenced by immunoSEQ multiplex PCR, and TCRdb holds only the in-frame ones, with some missing. The table shows 65,000 to 90,000 clones, with roughly 85% occurring only once. CDR3 length: 15 residues. Germline lookup yields CDR1 SGHTA and CDR2 FQGNSA. Trimming removed 0 bases at V and 4 bases at J, with 12 bases between. General observations from the study: Clonal expansion from baseline to week 6 occurred in both CD4+ and CD8+ T cells. The study found that CD8+ T cells averaged more expanded clones than CD4+.

Of note for this clone: Its antigen is unidentified.

The chain uses TRBV7-2 and TRBJ1-2; no definite D call. This specimen was CD4+ or CD8+ T cells sorted from blood, taken in a trial of the OX40 agonist ivuxolimab. This TCR was recovered from an adult with an advanced solid tumor such as melanoma, head and neck, liver or kidney cancer. This CDR3 is CASSLARRSSYGYTF. The CDR3 DNA is TGTGCCAGCAGCTTAGCGCGAAGGAGTTCCTATGGCTACACCTTC.